The 8 T cell receptor beta chains in this list originate from one sample, sequenced in a study of T cell changes during pregnancy in multiple sclerosis. The method was immunoSEQ multiplex PCR; TCRdb's version includes in-frame clones alone and lacks a portion of them. The repertoire holds tens of thousands of clones, with roughly 91% as singletons. This sample comprised peripheral blood, obtained in the third trimester of pregnancy. Every receptor here comes from a female donor in good health, enrolled as a control in a pregnancy study.

DNA for the CDR3: TGTGCCAGCAGCCCGCACAGGGGGCGATCAATCTACGAGCAGTACTTC. It translates to CASSPHRGRSIYEQYF. The chain recombines TRBV7-9 with TRBJ2-7; 9 bases are a match to TRBD1. Looked up from germline, CDR1 is SEHNR and CDR2 is FQNEAQ (reference sequence). This CDR3 contains 16 residues. V was pared by 5 bases and J by 3 bases, with 11 bases of the junction left unmatched.

DNA of the CDR3: TGTGCCAGCAGTGAAGGGCTAGAAGTCGGGGAGCTGTTTTTT. This translates into CASSEGLEVGELFF. The chain has TRBV2 and TRBJ2-2, with D unclear. The CDR3 extends over 14 amino acids. The germline V gene encodes CDR1 SNHLY and CDR2 FYNNEI. The V end lost 1 base, the J end lost 7 bases, and 10 bases lay between the germline ends. Complete variable domain (other parts from reference TRBV2 and TRBJ2-2): EPEVTQTPSHQVTQMGQEVILRCVPISNHLYFYWYRQILGQKVEFLVSFYNNEISEKSEIFDDQFSVERPDGSNFTLKIRSTKLEDSAMYFCASSEGLEVGELFFGEGSRLTVL.

This clone has just one count. The chain carries TRBV7-6 and TRBJ1-1; no definite D call. Germline loops: CDR1 SGHVS, CDR2 FNYEAQ. Trimming took 3 bases from V and 1 from J, leaving 12 bases between them. The CDR3 contains 15 residues. The CDR3 DNA sequence: TGTGCCAGCAGCTTGCGTCGACAACGGAACACTGAAGCTTTCTTT. Its translation is CASSLRRQRNTEAFF.

The J gene is TRBJ2-7, the V gene TRBV5-8, with D possibly matching TRBD2 (6 bases). Germline lookup yields CDR1 SGHTS and CDR2 YDEGEE. V dropped 2 bases and J dropped 0 bases, with 12 bases sitting between them. The CDR3 contains 15 residues. CDR3 loop: CASSFGGTSSYEQYF. The CDR3 DNA reads TGTGCCAGCAGCTTTGGCGGGACCAGCTCCTACGAGCAGTACTTC.

Only a few counts were recorded for this clone. This chain links TRBV25-1 with TRBJ2-5, with 9 bases matching TRBD1. The CDR3 has 15 residues. The V segment lost 4 bases and the J segment 5 bases; nucleotides outside the gene matches: 8. Germline CDR1 MGHDK, CDR2 SYGVNS. CDR3 coding DNA: TGTGCCAGCAGTGTGGGGGGACAGGGAGCGGAGACCCAGTACTTC. Its translation: CASSVGGQGAETQYF.

V is TRBV7-2 and J is TRBJ2-7, with 7 bases identical to TRBD2. After removal of 4 bases from V and 7 bases from J, the junction contained 13 bases not matched to a gene. Per germline, CDR1 SGHTA and CDR2 FQGNSA. CDR3 size: 15 residues. CDR3 DNA: TGTGCCAGCAGCTCCGGACTAGGCCCTATCCTAGAGCAGTACTTC. It translates to CASSSGLGPILEQYF.

The chain joins TRBV6-5 to TRBJ2-3, with TRBD2 matching 8 bases. The germline gives CDR1 MNHEY, CDR2 SVGAGI. Trimming took 6 bases from V and 3 from J; bases not matched to a gene: 5. The CDR3 runs 14 residues. The CDR3 DNA reads TGTGCCAGCAGCCCGGGACTAGTAACAGATACGCAGTATTTT. Its protein is CASSPGLVTDTQYF.

V usage is TRBV18 and J usage is TRBJ1-3, with D possibly being TRBD1 (6 bases). The CDR3 is made up of 15 amino acids. Germline assignment: CDR1 KGHSH and CDR2 LQKENI. Trimming stripped 2 bases from V and 1 base from J, with 9 bases between. The CDR3 loop is CASSPGGQSGNTIYF. CDR3 in DNA: TGTGCCAGCTCACCAGGGGGCCAGTCTGGAAACACCATATATTTT. Combining the CDR3 with reference TRBV18 and TRBJ1-3 gives the whole variable domain NAGVMQNPRHLVRRRGQEARLRCSPMKGHSHVYWYRQLPEEGLKFMVYLQKENIIDESGMPKERFSAEFPKEGPSILRIQQVVRGDSAAYFCASSPGGQSGNTIYFGEGSWLTVV.